The present T cell receptor (beta chain) was sequenced within a study of OX40 agonist ivuxolimab in advanced cancers. On this clone itself: Its antigen is not identified.

Points from the study as a whole: Among the least clonally expanded were partial responders at 0.1-3.0 mg/kg.

The CDR3 has 13 amino acids. J gave up 4 bases and V 11 bases, and 6 bases lay outside the gene matches. Per the germline V gene, CDR1 is MNHNS and CDR2 is SASEGT. Sequencing was performed with immunoSEQ multiplex PCR; in TCRdb, only in-frame clones are kept and a portion is missing. The repertoire holds some 59,000 clones, with just under 90% as singletons. The sequenced sample was CD4+ or CD8+ T cells sorted from blood, obtained in a trial of the OX40 agonist ivuxolimab. The TCR was taken from an adult with an advanced solid tumor such as melanoma, head and neck, liver or kidney cancer. The gene calls are TRBV6-1 and TRBJ2-7, with TRBD1 matching over 12 bases. CDR3 DNA: TGTGCCGGCCGGGACAGGGGGCAGTACGAGCAGTACTTC. It specifies CAGRDRGQYEQYF.